This T cell receptor beta chain is from a study of HIV-infected patients and healthy controls. Study-wide results and caveats: Healthy control repertoires had roughly threefold more distinct CDR3s than untreated HIV+ repertoires, and higher Shannon diversity. HIV-infected patients shared fewer CDR3 sequences between individuals than healthy controls.

This clonotype was observed at least ten times. Antigen specificity is unknown. Reverse transcription used around 500 ng RNA and constant-region primers for alpha and beta. Using multiplexing indices, alpha and beta chain libraries were generated apart by chain-specific third strand synthesis. Second strand synthesis was primed from the SP2 site. TCRdb re-analysed the 5' RACE reads in MiXCR, keeping a single row per CDR3 protein. The sample has 15,000 to 20,000 distinct CDR3 sequences, 5.5% seen once. No cell fractionation was done, so the repertoire covers all unsorted peripheral blood T cells. The specimen was blood. The receptor was isolated from an adult in good health.

CDR3 region: CASSLFWGETEAFF. The CDR3 DNA sequence: TGTGCCAGCAGCTTGTTCTGGGGGGAAACTGAAGCTTTCTTT. This sequence joins TRBV5-5 and TRBJ1-1, with TRBD1 as a possible D gene (5 bases). The CDR3 is 14 residues long. Germline CDR1 and CDR2: SGHKS and YYEKEE (reference sequence). V dropped 1 base and J dropped 5 bases, with 12 bases sitting between them.